This T cell receptor (beta chain) was identified during a study of T-cell memory formation after mild COVID-19. Background on the study: In these data, TCR clusters were largely donor specific. Study conclusions and caveats: Pre-infection memory harbored some responding clones, suggesting cross-reactive memory joined. There was a balanced CD4/CD8 profile in clones contracting day 15 to 85, and later expanders leaned CD4+. In second-wave clones peaking day 37, SARS-CoV-2 specificity remained unconfirmed.

Via MiXCR, TCRdb re-called the 5' RACE reads, giving one row per CDR3 protein. The data contain under 400,000 distinct CDR3 sequences, over 20% of them singletons. Germline V gene lookup returns CDR1 MNHEY and CDR2 SVGEGT. The length of the CDR3 is 15 residues. J lost 4 bases, V lost 6 bases, and 8 bases had no gene match. This clonotype has a handful of counts. Its antigen is currently unknown. This receptor was taken from an adult woman who had mild COVID-19 (a few samples of this study predate the infection). Cell type and time point are not known. This rearrangement joins TRBV6-2 or TRBV6-3 to TRBJ2-3; TRBD2 matches at 9 bases. The source material was PBMCs or a T cell subset sorted from them (not recorded which). CDR3: CASSPGTSISDTQYF. The DNA for the CDR3 is TGTGCCAGCAGCCCCGGGACTAGCATCTCAGATACGCAGTATTTT.